This T cell receptor (beta chain) was sequenced during a study of T cells expressing NK-cell markers. CDR1 and CDR2 (germline): MGHRA, YSYEKL. The CDR3 loop spans 13 amino acids. The study's findings and limits: Among four donors, these clonotypes also ranked first in the CD3+CD56-NKG2C+ fraction.

cDNA encoding TCR beta was synthesized via 5'RACE template switching incorporating UMIs. TCRdb re-called the 5' RACE reads; one entry per CDR3 protein, DNA not given. The sample table includes about 150,000 distinct CDR3 sequences. About this clonotype itself: Antigen specificity is unknown.

The origin of this receptor is a woman aged 50 to 60 in good health. Source material: blood T cells: a sorted CD56 or NKG2C T cell subset, CD4+ or CD8+ T cells, or bulk PBMC T cells (not recorded which). J is TRBJ1-1 and V is TRBV4-1. Here the CDR3 reads CASSHHLNTEAFF.